The sequence of this T cell receptor (beta chain) was determined in a study of cytomegalovirus exposure and HLA in healthy donors. Overall study findings and caveats: The classifier reportedly diagnosed cytomegalovirus status with high specificity and sensitivity.

Comments on this clone: Its antigen is unknown.

Primers included in the PCR were 60 Vbeta and 13 Jbeta primers. Clones were read by immunoSEQ multiplex PCR, and TCRdb kept only the in-frame ones, dropping some. The repertoire has fewer than 200,000 clones, 65% to 80% of them found once; the top ten carry about 2%. The CDR3 consists of 14 residues. V was clipped by 6 bases and J by 6 bases; unmatched bases: 9. Germline CDR1 is SEHNR and CDR2 is FQNEAQ (reference sequence). This TCR came from a female donor in good health and CMV-seronegative. The sequenced sample consisted of PBMCs. The rearrangement uses TRBV7-9 and TRBJ1-1, with TRBD1 matching over 8 bases. Here the CDR3 DNA reads TGTGCCAGCAGAAGCGCGGACAGGGTCCCTGAAGCTTTCTTT. Its protein is CASRSADRVPEAFF.